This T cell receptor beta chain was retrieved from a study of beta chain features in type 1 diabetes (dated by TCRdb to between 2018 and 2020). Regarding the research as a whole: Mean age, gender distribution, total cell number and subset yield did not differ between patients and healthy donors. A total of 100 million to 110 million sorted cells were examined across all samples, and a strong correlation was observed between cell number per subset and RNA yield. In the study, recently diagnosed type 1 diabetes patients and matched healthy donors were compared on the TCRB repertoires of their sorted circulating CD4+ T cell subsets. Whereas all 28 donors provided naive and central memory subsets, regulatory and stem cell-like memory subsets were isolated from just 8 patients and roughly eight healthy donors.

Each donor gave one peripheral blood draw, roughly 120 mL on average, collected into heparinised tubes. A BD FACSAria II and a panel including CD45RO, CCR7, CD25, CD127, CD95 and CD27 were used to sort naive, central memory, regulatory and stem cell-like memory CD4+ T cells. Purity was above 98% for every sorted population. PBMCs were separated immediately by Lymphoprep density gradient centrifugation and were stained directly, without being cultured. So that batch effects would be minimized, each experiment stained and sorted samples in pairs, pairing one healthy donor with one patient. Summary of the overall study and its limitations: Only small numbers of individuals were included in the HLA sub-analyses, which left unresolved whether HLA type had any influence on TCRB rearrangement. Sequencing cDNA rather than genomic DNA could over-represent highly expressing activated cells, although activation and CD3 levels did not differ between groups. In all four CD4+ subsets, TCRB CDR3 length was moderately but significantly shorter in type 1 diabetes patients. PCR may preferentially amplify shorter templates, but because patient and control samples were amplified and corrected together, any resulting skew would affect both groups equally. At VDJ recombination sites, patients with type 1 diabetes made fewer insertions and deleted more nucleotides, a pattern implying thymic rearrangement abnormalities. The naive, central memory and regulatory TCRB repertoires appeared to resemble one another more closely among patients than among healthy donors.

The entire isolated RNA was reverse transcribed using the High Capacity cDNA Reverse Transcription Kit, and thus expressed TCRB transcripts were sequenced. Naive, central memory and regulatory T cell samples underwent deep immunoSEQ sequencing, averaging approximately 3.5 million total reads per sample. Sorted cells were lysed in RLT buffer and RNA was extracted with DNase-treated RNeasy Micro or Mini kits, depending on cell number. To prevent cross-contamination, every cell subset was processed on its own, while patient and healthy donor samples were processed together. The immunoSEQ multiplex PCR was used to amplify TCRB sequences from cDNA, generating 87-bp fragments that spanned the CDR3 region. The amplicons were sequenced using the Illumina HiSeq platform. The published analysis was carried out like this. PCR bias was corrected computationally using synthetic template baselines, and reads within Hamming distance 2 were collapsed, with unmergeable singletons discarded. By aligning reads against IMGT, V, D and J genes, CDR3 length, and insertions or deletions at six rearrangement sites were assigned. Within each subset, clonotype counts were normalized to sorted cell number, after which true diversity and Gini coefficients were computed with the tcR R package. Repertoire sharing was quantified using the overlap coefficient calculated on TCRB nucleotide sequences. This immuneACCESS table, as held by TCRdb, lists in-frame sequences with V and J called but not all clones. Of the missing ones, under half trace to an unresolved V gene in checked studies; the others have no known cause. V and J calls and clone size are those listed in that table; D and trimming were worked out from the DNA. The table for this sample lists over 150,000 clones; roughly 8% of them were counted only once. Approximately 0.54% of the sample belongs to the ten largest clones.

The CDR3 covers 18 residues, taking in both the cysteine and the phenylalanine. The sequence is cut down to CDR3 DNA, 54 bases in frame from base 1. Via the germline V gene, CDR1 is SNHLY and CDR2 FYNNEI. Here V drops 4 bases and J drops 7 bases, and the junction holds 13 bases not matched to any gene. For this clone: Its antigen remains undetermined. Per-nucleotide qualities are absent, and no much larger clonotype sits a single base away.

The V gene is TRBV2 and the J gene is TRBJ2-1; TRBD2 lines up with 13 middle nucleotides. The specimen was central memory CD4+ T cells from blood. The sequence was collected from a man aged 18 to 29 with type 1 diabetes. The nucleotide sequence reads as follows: TGTGCCAGCAGTGCACTACCTGGGAGGACTAGCGGGAGAAATGAGCAGTTCTTC. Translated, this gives CASSALPGRTSGRNEQFF.